This T cell receptor (beta chain) comes out of a study of CD8 T cells in ankylosing spondylitis. TCRdb re-analysed the 5' RACE reads in MiXCR, keeping a single row per CDR3 protein. The sample holds about 240,000 distinct CDR3 sequences, around 11% seen once. The CDR3 contains 19 residues. This clonotype was observed a handful of times. What was sequenced was blood, either unsorted or a sorted T cell fraction (not recorded which). The receptor's source is a male donor with ankylosing spondylitis or in good health (not recorded which). V and J are TRBV12-2 and TRBJ1-5; TRBD1 is the table's D call and was not checked against the DNA. TRBV12-2 is described as a pseudogene. The CDR3 protein is CASRSGRGFGPNSNQPQHF. In DNA, the CDR3 is TGTGCAAGTCGCTCAGGACGGGGCTTCGGGCCGAATAGCAATCAGCCCCAGCATTTT.